These T cell receptor beta chains were read from a single sample in a study of T cell repertoires in cytomegalovirus infection. TCRdb passed the reads through MiXCR, listing each CDR3 protein once. The repertoire holds fewer than 550,000 distinct CDR3 sequences, with 15% to 20% as singletons. The sample consisted of CD8+ T cells from PBMCs. These receptors came from a human donor in good health (CMV status not recorded). Some clones in this sample may be carry-over from other donors' samples. The CDR3 runs from the conserved cysteine through the conserved F or W. D genes are given only for firm matches. Clone size, where shown, is once, few, many, or a class for clones that have expanded.

v_gene: TRBV7-9; abundance: many; j_gene: TRBJ1-2; d_gene: TRBD1; CDR3aa: CASSPGQGQGNYGYTF; CDR3nt: TGTGCCAGCAGCCCTGGTCAGGGACAGGGTAACTATGGCTACACCTTC
v_gene: TRBV7-2; abundance: few; j_gene: TRBJ2-7; d_gene: NA; CDR3aa: CANSLETGNEQYF; CDR3nt: TGTGCCAACAGCTTAGAAACAGGGAACGAGCAGTACTTC
v_gene: TRBV7-9; abundance: many; j_gene: TRBJ2-1; d_gene: NA; CDR3aa: CASRSGTHYNEQFF; CDR3nt: TGTGCCAGCAGGTCCGGGACTCATTACAATGAGCAGTTCTTC
v_gene: TRBV7-2; abundance: many; j_gene: TRBJ2-3; d_gene: NA; CDR3aa: CASSWGTLGPTDTQYF; CDR3nt: TGTGCCAGCAGCTGGGGTACCTTGGGGCCCACAGATACGCAGTATTTT
v_gene: TRBV10-3; abundance: NA; j_gene: TRBJ1-6; d_gene: NA; CDR3aa: CAISVPTGLGSYFHF; CDR3nt: TGTGCCATCAGTGTTCCAACCGGATTGGGGTCGTACTTCCACTTT
v_gene: TRBV28; abundance: many; j_gene: TRBJ1-5; d_gene: TRBD1; CDR3aa: CASSIGTASNQPQHF; CDR3nt: TGTGCCAGCAGTATCGGGACAGCTAGCAATCAGCCCCAGCATTTT
v_gene: TRBV2; abundance: NA; j_gene: TRBJ1-1; d_gene: NA; CDR3aa: CASYRVTTEAFF; CDR3nt: TGTGCCAGCTACAGGGTTACCACTGAAGCTTTCTTT
v_gene: TRBV4-3; abundance: NA; j_gene: TRBJ1-4; d_gene: TRBD1; CDR3aa: CASSQGQENEKLFF; CDR3nt: TGCGCCAGCAGCCAGGGACAGGAGAATGAAAAACTGTTTTTT
v_gene: TRBV4-1; abundance: many; j_gene: TRBJ1-1; d_gene: TRBD1; CDR3aa: CASSQEVGQGAYTEAFF; CDR3nt: TGCGCCAGCAGCCAAGAGGTTGGACAGGGGGCGTACACTGAAGCTTTCTTT
v_gene: TRBV9; abundance: few; j_gene: TRBJ2-1; d_gene: TRBD2; CDR3aa: CASSVSPFRREVYNEQFF; CDR3nt: TGTGCCAGCAGCGTCAGCCCCTTTCGGCGGGAGGTCTACAATGAGCAGTTCTTC
v_gene: TRBV5-1; abundance: few; j_gene: TRBJ2-1; d_gene: TRBD2; CDR3aa: CASSLAAAGEWYNEQFF; CDR3nt: TGCGCCAGCAGCTTGGCCGCAGCGGGAGAATGGTACAATGAGCAGTTCTTC
v_gene: TRBV24-1; abundance: few; j_gene: TRBJ2-1; d_gene: NA; CDR3aa: CATSSRSGGLSSYNEQFF; CDR3nt: TGTGCCACCAGTAGTAGGTCGGGGGGCCTAAGCTCCTACAATGAGCAGTTCTTC
v_gene: TRBV7-6; abundance: many; j_gene: TRBJ2-1; d_gene: NA; CDR3aa: CASSFGQPPYNEQFF; CDR3nt: TGTGCCAGCAGCTTTGGACAGCCCCCCTACAATGAGCAGTTCTTC
v_gene: TRBV7-9; abundance: NA; j_gene: TRBJ2-1; d_gene: NA; CDR3aa: CASSFDGGFLYNEQFF; CDR3nt: TGTGCCAGCAGCTTCGATGGGGGGTTCCTATACAATGAGCAGTTCTTC
v_gene: TRBV3-1; abundance: few; j_gene: TRBJ1-3; d_gene: NA; CDR3aa: CASSQERQRLSGNTIYF; CDR3nt: TGTGCCAGCAGCCAAGAACGACAGCGCCTCTCTGGAAACACCATATATTTT
v_gene: TRBV12-5; abundance: many; j_gene: TRBJ2-2; d_gene: NA; CDR3aa: CASGLGHTGELFF; CDR3nt: TGTGCTAGTGGTCTAGGCCACACCGGGGAGCTGTTTTTT
v_gene: TRBV4-1; abundance: few; j_gene: TRBJ1-3; d_gene: NA; CDR3aa: CASSRLGGRDTIYF; CDR3nt: TGCGCCAGCAGCCGACTGGGGGGACGGGACACCATATATTTT
v_gene: TRBV12-3/TRBV12-4; abundance: many; j_gene: TRBJ2-1; d_gene: NA; CDR3aa: CASSKLAENEQFF; CDR3nt: TGTGCCAGCAGTAAACTAGCTGAAAATGAGCAGTTCTTC
v_gene: TRBV5-1; abundance: few; j_gene: TRBJ1-4; d_gene: TRBD1; CDR3aa: CASSPGTGVFF; CDR3nt: TGCGCCAGCAGCCCAGGGACAGGTGTGTTTTTT
v_gene: TRBV18; abundance: few; j_gene: TRBJ2-4; d_gene: TRBD1; CDR3aa: CASSPLTTGGLGNIQYF; CDR3nt: TGTGCCAGCTCACCATTGACGACAGGGGGATTGGGAAACATTCAGTACTTC
v_gene: TRBV2; abundance: NA; j_gene: TRBJ2-3; d_gene: TRBD2; CDR3aa: CASSDLAGETDTQYF; CDR3nt: TGTGCCAGCAGTGACCTAGCGGGAGAAACAGATACGCAGTATTTT
v_gene: TRBV28; abundance: many; j_gene: TRBJ2-7; d_gene: TRBD2; CDR3aa: CASRLATSVYYEQYF; CDR3nt: TGTGCCAGCAGGTTAGCGACTAGCGTCTACTACGAGCAGTACTTC
v_gene: TRBV7-2; abundance: NA; j_gene: TRBJ1-4; d_gene: NA; CDR3aa: CASSSGDRTTNEKLFF; CDR3nt: TGTGCCAGCAGCTCAGGCGACCGAACAACTAATGAAAAACTGTTTTTT
v_gene: TRBV9; abundance: NA; j_gene: TRBJ2-1; d_gene: NA; CDR3aa: CASSTSALNEQFF; CDR3nt: TGTGCCAGCAGCACTAGTGCCCTCAATGAGCAGTTCTTC
v_gene: TRBV7-8; abundance: many; j_gene: TRBJ2-2; d_gene: NA; CDR3aa: CASSLAIGTGELFF; CDR3nt: TGTGCCAGCAGCTTAGCGATAGGCACCGGGGAGCTGTTTTTT
v_gene: TRBV29-1; abundance: NA; j_gene: TRBJ1-1; d_gene: NA; CDR3aa: CSVTANTEAFF; CDR3nt: TGCAGCGTAACAGCGAACACTGAAGCTTTCTTT
v_gene: TRBV7-2; abundance: many; j_gene: TRBJ2-7; d_gene: NA; CDR3aa: CASSLGWLGNEQYF; CDR3nt: TGTGCCAGCAGCTTAGGGTGGTTAGGAAACGAGCAGTACTTC
v_gene: TRBV4-2; abundance: NA; j_gene: TRBJ2-2; d_gene: TRBD2; CDR3aa: CASSPWTRGGTGELFF; CDR3nt: TGTGCCAGCAGCCCCTGGACGCGCGGGGGTACCGGGGAGCTGTTTTTT
v_gene: TRBV7-3; abundance: many; j_gene: TRBJ2-2; d_gene: NA; CDR3aa: CASSLKVQGWDGELFF; CDR3nt: TGTGCCAGCAGCTTAAAGGTCCAGGGTTGGGACGGGGAGCTGTTTTTT
v_gene: TRBV4-1; abundance: NA; j_gene: TRBJ1-2; d_gene: TRBD1; CDR3aa: CASSSSTGGRGYTF; CDR3nt: TGCGCCAGCAGCTCCTCGACAGGGGGCCGTGGCTACACCTTC
v_gene: TRBV7-8; abundance: many; j_gene: TRBJ1-5; d_gene: NA; CDR3aa: CASSSQGYQPQHF; CDR3nt: TGTGCCAGCAGCTCTCAGGGTTATCAGCCCCAGCATTTT
v_gene: TRBV28; abundance: few; j_gene: TRBJ2-5; d_gene: TRBD2; CDR3aa: CASSLWDTGLAGRETQYF; CDR3nt: TGTGCCAGCAGTTTATGGGACACGGGGCTAGCGGGACGTGAGACCCAGTACTTC
v_gene: TRBV12-5; abundance: NA; j_gene: TRBJ2-5; d_gene: TRBD1; CDR3aa: CASGTPGQGSETQYF; CDR3nt: TGTGCTAGTGGTACCCCGGGACAGGGATCAGAGACCCAGTACTTC
v_gene: TRBV5-6; abundance: few; j_gene: TRBJ2-1; d_gene: NA; CDR3aa: CASMTGTSYNEQFF; CDR3nt: TGTGCCAGCATGACCGGGACTTCCTACAATGAGCAGTTCTTC
v_gene: TRBV7-3; abundance: NA; j_gene: TRBJ2-3; d_gene: TRBD2; CDR3aa: CASSWGGGSQDTQYF; CDR3nt: TGTGCCAGCAGCTGGGGTGGCGGGAGTCAAGATACGCAGTATTTT
v_gene: TRBV18; abundance: NA; j_gene: TRBJ1-1; d_gene: NA; CDR3aa: CASSLTGEEAFF; CDR3nt: TGTGCCAGCTCCCTCACCGGGGAGGAAGCTTTCTTT
v_gene: TRBV14; abundance: NA; j_gene: TRBJ2-5; d_gene: TRBD1; CDR3aa: CASSHPTGDEETQYF; CDR3nt: TGTGCCAGCAGCCATCCCACAGGGGACGAAGAGACCCAGTACTTC
v_gene: TRBV9; abundance: NA; j_gene: TRBJ2-1; d_gene: NA; CDR3aa: CASSVTSRGYEQFF; CDR3nt: TGTGCCAGCAGCGTAACTAGCCGGGGTTATGAGCAGTTCTTC
v_gene: TRBV5-1; abundance: NA; j_gene: TRBJ2-3; d_gene: NA; CDR3aa: CASSLSGVADTQYF; CDR3nt: TGCGCCAGCAGCTTGTCCGGCGTCGCAGATACGCAGTATTTT
v_gene: TRBV28; abundance: NA; j_gene: TRBJ2-4; d_gene: TRBD1; CDR3aa: CASKPQGAGNIQYF; CDR3nt: TGTGCCAGCAAACCACAGGGGGCCGGGAACATTCAGTACTTC
v_gene: TRBV19; abundance: many; j_gene: TRBJ2-2; d_gene: TRBD1; CDR3aa: CASSDRGSRGNTGELFF; CDR3nt: TGTGCCAGTTCGGACAGGGGTTCCCGGGGGAACACCGGGGAGCTGTTTTTT
v_gene: TRBV7-9; abundance: many; j_gene: TRBJ2-3; d_gene: TRBD1; CDR3aa: CASSQPGQGAKDTQYF; CDR3nt: TGTGCCAGCAGTCAACCGGGACAGGGGGCAAAAGATACGCAGTATTTT
v_gene: TRBV19; abundance: few; j_gene: TRBJ1-2; d_gene: NA; CDR3aa: CASSTGLGYTNYGYTF; CDR3nt: TGTGCCAGTTCGACGGGCTTGGGTTACACTAACTATGGCTACACCTTC
v_gene: TRBV14; abundance: many; j_gene: TRBJ2-1; d_gene: NA; CDR3aa: CASSQDAGSSYNEQFF; CDR3nt: TGTGCCAGCAGCCAAGACGCGGGGAGCTCCTACAATGAGCAGTTCTTC
v_gene: TRBV14; abundance: few; j_gene: TRBJ2-1; d_gene: NA; CDR3aa: CASSQDFYGGGVYNEQFF; CDR3nt: TGTGCCAGCAGCCAAGATTTTTATGGGGGGGGCGTTTACAATGAGCAGTTCTTC
v_gene: TRBV7-3; abundance: many; j_gene: TRBJ2-7; d_gene: NA; CDR3aa: CASSLSDGPYEQYF; CDR3nt: TGTGCCAGCAGCTTAAGTGACGGCCCCTACGAGCAGTACTTC
v_gene: TRBV10-3; abundance: NA; j_gene: TRBJ1-5; d_gene: NA; CDR3aa: CAISEKGERDSNQPQHF; CDR3nt: TGTGCCATCAGTGAGAAGGGGGAAAGAGATAGCAATCAGCCCCAGCATTTT
v_gene: TRBV2; abundance: many; j_gene: TRBJ1-1; d_gene: NA; CDR3aa: CASIRANTEAFF; CDR3nt: TGTGCCAGCATCCGGGCTAACACTGAAGCTTTCTTT
v_gene: TRBV29-1; abundance: NA; j_gene: TRBJ1-2; d_gene: NA; CDR3aa: CSVPIKGTYTF; CDR3nt: TGCAGCGTCCCCATTAAAGGGACTTACACCTTC
v_gene: TRBV20-1; abundance: many; j_gene: TRBJ1-3; d_gene: NA; CDR3aa: CSASQTPAGNTIYF; CDR3nt: TGCAGTGCTAGTCAGACCCCCGCTGGAAACACCATATATTTT
v_gene: TRBV19; abundance: few; j_gene: TRBJ1-1; d_gene: NA; CDR3aa: CASSSADSLNTEAFF; CDR3nt: TGTGCCAGTAGTAGTGCGGACAGCCTAAACACTGAAGCTTTCTTT
v_gene: TRBV11-2; abundance: many; j_gene: TRBJ2-3; d_gene: NA; CDR3aa: CASTRHDSPNTDTQYF; CDR3nt: TGTGCCAGCACCCGCCACGACTCTCCTAATACAGATACGCAGTATTTT
v_gene: TRBV11-2; abundance: many; j_gene: TRBJ1-2; d_gene: TRBD1; CDR3aa: CASSLDTGGPGGGYTF; CDR3nt: TGTGCCAGCAGCTTAGATACAGGGGGCCCCGGCGGTGGCTACACCTTC
v_gene: TRBV6-4; abundance: few; j_gene: TRBJ2-2; d_gene: TRBD1; CDR3aa: CASSVSRTGVIGELFF; CDR3nt: TGTGCCAGCAGTGTCTCCCGGACAGGGGTGATCGGGGAGCTGTTTTTT
v_gene: TRBV5-1; abundance: NA; j_gene: TRBJ2-7; d_gene: TRBD1; CDR3aa: CASSPGTGAFYEQYF; CDR3nt: TGCGCCAGCAGCCCCGGGACAGGGGCCTTCTACGAGCAGTACTTC
v_gene: TRBV10-3; abundance: few; j_gene: TRBJ2-5; d_gene: TRBD1; CDR3aa: CAIRKGQGPETQYF; CDR3nt: TGTGCCATCAGGAAGGGACAGGGCCCAGAGACCCAGTACTTC
v_gene: TRBV30; abundance: NA; j_gene: TRBJ1-4; d_gene: TRBD1; CDR3aa: CAWTPGTGVEKLFF; CDR3nt: TGTGCCTGGACCCCCGGGACAGGGGTTGAAAAACTGTTTTTT
v_gene: TRBV4-1; abundance: many; j_gene: TRBJ2-7; d_gene: TRBD2; CDR3aa: CASSQVITSGSYEQYF; CDR3nt: TGCGCCAGCAGCCAAGTGATAACTAGCGGGAGCTACGAGCAGTACTTC
v_gene: TRBV5-6; abundance: few; j_gene: TRBJ1-2; d_gene: NA; CDR3aa: CASSLDSLAGYTF; CDR3nt: TGTGCCAGCAGCTTGGACAGCTTGGCGGGCTACACCTTC